This T cell receptor beta chain comes out of a study of blood T cell repertoires in COVID-19. About the study: Sites across the United States, Italy and Spain contributed samples from acute and convalescent COVID-19. T cells, B-cell-depleted T cells, or PBMCs supplied cDNA or gDNA.

The germline V gene has CDR1 SEHNR and CDR2 FQNEAQ (reference sequence). The CDR3 sequence is 13 residues long. The V end was cut by 5 bases, the J end by 8 bases, with 13 bases between. This clone has a single count. Original methodology: Researchers report that nucleated cell counts were estimated from reference gene primer amplification. The repertoire was sequenced with immunoSEQ multiplex PCR; TCRdb's copy has only in-frame clones and lacks some. V and J calls and clone size are as listed in that table; D and trimming were resolved from the DNA. The sample has about 46,000 clones; roughly 88% are singletons.

This TCR was recovered from a human donor in a cohort sampled during active COVID-19. The donor label of this sample is uncertain. The rearrangement uses TRBV7-9 and TRBJ2-1; D may be TRBD1 (5 bases). Sequenced sample: peripheral blood. The CDR3 sequence is CASSPRTYDEQFF. In DNA, the CDR3 is TGTGCCAGCAGCCCCCGGACATACGATGAGCAGTTCTTC.